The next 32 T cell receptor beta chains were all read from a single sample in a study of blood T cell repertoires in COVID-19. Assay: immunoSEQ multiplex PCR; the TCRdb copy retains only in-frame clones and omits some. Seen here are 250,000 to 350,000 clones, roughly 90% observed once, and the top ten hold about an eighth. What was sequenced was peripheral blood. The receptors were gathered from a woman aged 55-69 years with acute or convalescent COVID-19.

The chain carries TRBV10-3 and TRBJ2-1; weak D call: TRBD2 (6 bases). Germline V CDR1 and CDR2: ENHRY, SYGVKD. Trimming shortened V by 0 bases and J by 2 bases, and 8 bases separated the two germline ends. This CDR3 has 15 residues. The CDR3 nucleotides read TGTGCCATCAGTGAGTCTGTAGCGGCCTACAATGAGCAGTTCTTC. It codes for CAISESVAAYNEQFF.

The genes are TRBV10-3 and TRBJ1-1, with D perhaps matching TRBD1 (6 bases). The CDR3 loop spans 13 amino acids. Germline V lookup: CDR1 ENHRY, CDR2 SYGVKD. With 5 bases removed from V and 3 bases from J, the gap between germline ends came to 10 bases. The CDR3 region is CAISTTGYTEAFF. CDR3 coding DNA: TGTGCCATCAGTACCACAGGGTACACTGAAGCTTTCTTT.

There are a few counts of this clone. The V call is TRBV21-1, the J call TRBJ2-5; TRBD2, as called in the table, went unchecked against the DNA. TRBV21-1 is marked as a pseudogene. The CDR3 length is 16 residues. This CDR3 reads CASSRLGQRELQTQYF. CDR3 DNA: TGTGCCAGCAGCAGATTGGGCCAGCGGGAGTTACAGACCCAGTACTTC.

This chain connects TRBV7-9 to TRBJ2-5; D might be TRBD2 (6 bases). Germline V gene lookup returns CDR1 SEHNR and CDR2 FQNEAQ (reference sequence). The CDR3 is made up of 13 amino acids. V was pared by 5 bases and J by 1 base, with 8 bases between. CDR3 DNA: TGTGCCAGCAGCCAGCGGGTCCAAGAGACCCAGTACTTC. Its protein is CASSQRVQETQYF. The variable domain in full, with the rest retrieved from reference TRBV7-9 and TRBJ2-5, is DTGVSQNPRHKITKRGQNVTFRCDPISEHNRLYWYRQTLGQGPEFLTYFQNEAQLEKSRLLSDRFSAERPKGSFSTLEIQRTEQGDSAMYLCASSQRVQETQYFGPGTRLLVL.

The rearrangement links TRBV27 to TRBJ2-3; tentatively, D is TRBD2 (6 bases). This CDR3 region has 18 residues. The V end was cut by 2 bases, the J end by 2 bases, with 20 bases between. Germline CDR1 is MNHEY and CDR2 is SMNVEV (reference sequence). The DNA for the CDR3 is TGTGCCAGCAGTTTAAGCCCCCCCGTTGCGGGGTACACAGATACGCAGTATTTT. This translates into CASSLSPPVAGYTDTQYF.

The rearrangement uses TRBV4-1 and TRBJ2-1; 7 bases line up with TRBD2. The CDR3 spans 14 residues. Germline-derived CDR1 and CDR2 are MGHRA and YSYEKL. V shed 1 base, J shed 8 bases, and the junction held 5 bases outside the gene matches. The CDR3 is CASSQAAGFDEQFF. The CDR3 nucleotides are TGCGCCAGCAGCCAAGCAGCGGGGTTCGATGAGCAGTTCTTC.

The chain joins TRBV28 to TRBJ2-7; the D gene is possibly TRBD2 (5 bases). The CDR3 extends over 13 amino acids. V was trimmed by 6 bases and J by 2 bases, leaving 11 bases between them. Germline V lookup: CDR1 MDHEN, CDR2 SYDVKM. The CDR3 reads CASRGLSPYEQYF. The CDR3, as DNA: TGTGCCAGCAGAGGACTTAGTCCCTACGAGCAGTACTTC.

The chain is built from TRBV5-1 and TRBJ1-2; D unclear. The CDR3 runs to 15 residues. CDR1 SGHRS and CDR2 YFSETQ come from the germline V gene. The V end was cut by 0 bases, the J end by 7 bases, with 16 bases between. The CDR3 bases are TGCGCCAGCAGCTTGGCTTTGGGGAGTTGGGGTGGCTACACCTTC. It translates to CASSLALGSWGGYTF.

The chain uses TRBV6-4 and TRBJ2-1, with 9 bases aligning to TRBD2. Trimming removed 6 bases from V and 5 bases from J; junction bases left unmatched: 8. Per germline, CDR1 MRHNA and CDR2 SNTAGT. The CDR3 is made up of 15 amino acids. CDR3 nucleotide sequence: TGTGCCAGCAGACTTGGAGCGGGGGGAAACAATGAGCAGTTCTTC. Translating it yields CASRLGAGGNNEQFF.

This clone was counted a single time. The CDR3 coding sequence is TGTGCCAGCAGCGGACGGACAGCTGGAAACACCATATATTTT. This translates into CASSGRTAGNTIYF. This rearrangement joins TRBV2 to TRBJ1-3; tentative D call: TRBD1 (6 bases). With 6 bases removed from V and 2 bases from J, the gap between germline ends came to 11 bases. Germline CDR1 and CDR2: SNHLY and FYNNEI. This CDR3 spans 14 amino acids.

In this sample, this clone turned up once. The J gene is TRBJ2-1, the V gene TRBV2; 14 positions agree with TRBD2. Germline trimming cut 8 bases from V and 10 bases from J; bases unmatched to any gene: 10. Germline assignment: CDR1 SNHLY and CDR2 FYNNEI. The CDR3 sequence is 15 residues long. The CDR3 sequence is CASVRGLAGVVEQFF. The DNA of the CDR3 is TGTGCCAGCGTAAGGGGACTAGCGGGAGTGGTGGAGCAGTTCTTC.

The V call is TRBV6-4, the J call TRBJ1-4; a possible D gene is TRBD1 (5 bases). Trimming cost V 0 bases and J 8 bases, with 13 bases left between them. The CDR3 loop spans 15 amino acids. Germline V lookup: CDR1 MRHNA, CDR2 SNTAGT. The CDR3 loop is CASSDSGGAGEKLFF. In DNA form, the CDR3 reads TGTGCCAGCAGTGACTCAGGAGGGGCCGGGGAAAAACTGTTTTTT.

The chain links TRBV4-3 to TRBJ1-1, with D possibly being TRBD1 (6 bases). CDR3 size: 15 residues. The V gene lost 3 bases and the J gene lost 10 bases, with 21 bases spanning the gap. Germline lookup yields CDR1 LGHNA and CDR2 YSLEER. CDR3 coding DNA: TGCGCCAGCAGCCACGAAACAGGGTCTGGGAAGGGAGCTTTCTTT. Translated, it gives CASSHETGSGKGAFF.

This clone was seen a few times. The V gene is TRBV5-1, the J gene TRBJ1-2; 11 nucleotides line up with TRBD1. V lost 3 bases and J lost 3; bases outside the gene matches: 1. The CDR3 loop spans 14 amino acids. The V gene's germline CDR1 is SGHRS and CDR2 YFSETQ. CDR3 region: CASSSGQGDYGYTF. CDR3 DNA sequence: TGCGCCAGCAGCTCGGGACAGGGGGACTATGGCTACACCTTC.

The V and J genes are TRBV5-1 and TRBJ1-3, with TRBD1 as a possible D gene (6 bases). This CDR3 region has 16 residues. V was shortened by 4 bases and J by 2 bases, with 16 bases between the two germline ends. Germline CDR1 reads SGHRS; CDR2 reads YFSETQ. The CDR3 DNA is TGCGCCAGCAGCCATGACGGCAGGGGAACTGGAAACACCATATATTTT. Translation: CASSHDGRGTGNTIYF.

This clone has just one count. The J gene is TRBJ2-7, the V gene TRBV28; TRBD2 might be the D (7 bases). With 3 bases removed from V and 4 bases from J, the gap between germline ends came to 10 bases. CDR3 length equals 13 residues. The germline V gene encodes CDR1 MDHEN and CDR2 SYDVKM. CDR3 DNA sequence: TGTGCCAGCAGTTTGGGAGGGGGTTACGAGCAGTACTTC. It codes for CASSLGGGYEQYF. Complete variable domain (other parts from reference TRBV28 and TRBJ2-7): DVKVTQSSRYLVKRTGEKVFLECVQDMDHENMFWYRQDPGLGLRLIYFSYDVKMKEKGDIPEGYSVSREKKERFSLILESASTNQTSMYLCASSLGGGYEQYFGPGTRLTVT.

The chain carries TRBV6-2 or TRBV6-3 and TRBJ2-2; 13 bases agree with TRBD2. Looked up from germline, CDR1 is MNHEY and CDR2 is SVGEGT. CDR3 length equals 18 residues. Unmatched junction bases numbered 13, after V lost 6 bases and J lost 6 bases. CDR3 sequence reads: CASSPRVGLAGESGELFF. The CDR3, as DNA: TGTGCCAGCAGCCCTAGGGTTGGACTAGCGGGAGAGTCCGGGGAGCTGTTTTTT.

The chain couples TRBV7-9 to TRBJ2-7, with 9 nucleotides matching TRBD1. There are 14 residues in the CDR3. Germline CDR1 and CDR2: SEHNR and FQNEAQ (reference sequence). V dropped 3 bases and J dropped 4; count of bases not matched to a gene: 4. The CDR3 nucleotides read TGTGCCAGCAGCTTCACCGGGACAGGGTACGAGCAGTACTTC. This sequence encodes CASSFTGTGYEQYF.

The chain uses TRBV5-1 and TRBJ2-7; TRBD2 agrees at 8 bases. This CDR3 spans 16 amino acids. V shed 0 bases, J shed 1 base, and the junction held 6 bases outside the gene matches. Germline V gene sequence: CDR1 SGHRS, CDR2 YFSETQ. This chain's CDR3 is CASSLGPSGGSYEQYF. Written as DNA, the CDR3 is TGCGCCAGCAGCTTGGGACCCAGCGGGGGATCCTACGAGCAGTACTTC.

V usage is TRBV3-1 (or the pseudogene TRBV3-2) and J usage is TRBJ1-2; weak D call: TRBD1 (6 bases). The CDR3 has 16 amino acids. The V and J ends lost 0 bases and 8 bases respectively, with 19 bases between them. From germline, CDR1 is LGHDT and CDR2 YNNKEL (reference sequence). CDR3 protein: CASSQEGHRAPWGYTF. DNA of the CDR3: TGTGCCAGCAGCCAAGAAGGACACAGGGCCCCGTGGGGCTACACCTTC.

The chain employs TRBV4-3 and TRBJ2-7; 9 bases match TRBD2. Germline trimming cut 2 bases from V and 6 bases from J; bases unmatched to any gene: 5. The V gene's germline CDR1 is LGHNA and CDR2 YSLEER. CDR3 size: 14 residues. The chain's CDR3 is CASSQTGTSLEQYF. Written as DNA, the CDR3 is TGCGCCAGCAGCCAAACCGGGACTAGCCTCGAGCAGTACTTC.

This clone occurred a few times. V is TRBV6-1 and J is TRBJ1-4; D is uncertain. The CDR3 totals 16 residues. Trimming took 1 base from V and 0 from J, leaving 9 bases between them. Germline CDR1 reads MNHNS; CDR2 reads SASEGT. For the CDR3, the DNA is TGTGCCAGCAGTGAAGGAGTGATTGCAACTAATGAAAAACTGTTTTTT. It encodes CASSEGVIATNEKLFF.

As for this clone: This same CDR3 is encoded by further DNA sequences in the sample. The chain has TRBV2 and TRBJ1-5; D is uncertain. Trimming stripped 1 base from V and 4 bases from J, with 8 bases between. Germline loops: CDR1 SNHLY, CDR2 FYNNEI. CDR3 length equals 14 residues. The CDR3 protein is CASSEGHGNQPQHF. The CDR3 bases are TGTGCCAGCAGTGAAGGACATGGAAATCAGCCCCAGCATTTT.

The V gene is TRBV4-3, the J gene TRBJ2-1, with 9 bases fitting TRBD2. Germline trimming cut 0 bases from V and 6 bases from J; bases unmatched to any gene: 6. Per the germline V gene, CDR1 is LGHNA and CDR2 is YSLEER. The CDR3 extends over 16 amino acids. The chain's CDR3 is CASSQDRAGGRNEQFF. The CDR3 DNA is TGCGCCAGCAGCCAAGATAGGGCGGGGGGGCGCAATGAGCAGTTCTTC.

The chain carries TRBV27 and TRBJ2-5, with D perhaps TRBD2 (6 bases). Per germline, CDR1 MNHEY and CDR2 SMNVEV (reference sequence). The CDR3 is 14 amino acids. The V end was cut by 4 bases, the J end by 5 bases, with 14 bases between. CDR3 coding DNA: TGTGCCAGCAGTTGGGCAGGCGGGGAGGAGACCCAGTACTTC. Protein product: CASSWAGGEETQYF.

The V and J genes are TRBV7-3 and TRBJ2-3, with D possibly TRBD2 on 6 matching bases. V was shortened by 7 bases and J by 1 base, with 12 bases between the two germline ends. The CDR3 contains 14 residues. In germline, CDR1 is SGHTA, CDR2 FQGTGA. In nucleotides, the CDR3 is TGTGCCAGCACCGGGGGTGAGGGCACAGATACGCAGTATTTT. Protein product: CASTGGEGTDTQYF.

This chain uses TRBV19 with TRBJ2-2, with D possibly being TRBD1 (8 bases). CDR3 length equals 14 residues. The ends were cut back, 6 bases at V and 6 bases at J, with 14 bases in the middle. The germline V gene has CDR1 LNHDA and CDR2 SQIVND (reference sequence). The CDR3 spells CASRGTGGAGELFF. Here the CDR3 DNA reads TGTGCCAGTAGAGGAACAGGGGGGGCCGGGGAGCTGTTTTTT.

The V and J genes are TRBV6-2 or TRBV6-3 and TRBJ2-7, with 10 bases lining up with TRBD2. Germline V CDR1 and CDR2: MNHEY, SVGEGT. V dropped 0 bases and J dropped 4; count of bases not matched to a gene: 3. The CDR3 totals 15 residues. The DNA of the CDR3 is TGTGCCAGCAGTTACTCGCGTAGCGGGAGGTACGAGCAGTACTTC. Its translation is CASSYSRSGRYEQYF.

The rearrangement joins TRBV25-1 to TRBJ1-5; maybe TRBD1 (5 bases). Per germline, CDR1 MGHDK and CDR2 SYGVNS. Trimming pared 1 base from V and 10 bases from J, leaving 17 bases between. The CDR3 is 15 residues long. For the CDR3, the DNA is TGTGCCAGCAGTGAATCCGTACTCCCCGGGGGACCCCAGCATTTT. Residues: CASSESVLPGGPQHF. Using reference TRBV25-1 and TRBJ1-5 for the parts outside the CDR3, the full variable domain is EADIYQTPRYLVIGTGKKITLECSQTMGHDKMYWYQQDPGMELHLIHYSYGVNSTEKGDLSSESTVSRIRTEHFPLTLESARPSHTSQYLCASSESVLPGGPQHFGDGTRLSIL.

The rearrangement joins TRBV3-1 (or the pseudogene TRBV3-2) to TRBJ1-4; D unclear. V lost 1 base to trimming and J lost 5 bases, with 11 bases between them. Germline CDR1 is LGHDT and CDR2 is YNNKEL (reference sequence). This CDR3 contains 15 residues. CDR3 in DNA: TGTGCCAGCAGCCAAGGACTTACGACGAATGAAAAACTGTTTTTT. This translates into CASSQGLTTNEKLFF.

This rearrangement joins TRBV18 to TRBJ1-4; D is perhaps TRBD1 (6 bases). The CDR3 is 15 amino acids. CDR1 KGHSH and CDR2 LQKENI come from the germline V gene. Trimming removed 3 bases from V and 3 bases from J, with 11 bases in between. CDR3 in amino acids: CASSPRQEANEKLFF. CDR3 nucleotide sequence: TGTGCCAGCTCACCTAGACAGGAGGCTAATGAAAAACTGTTTTTT.

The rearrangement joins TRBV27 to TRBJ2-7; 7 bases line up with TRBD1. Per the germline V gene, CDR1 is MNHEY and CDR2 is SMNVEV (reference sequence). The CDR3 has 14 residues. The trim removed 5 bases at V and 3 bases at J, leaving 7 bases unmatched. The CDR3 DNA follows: TGTGCCAGCAGTCCTTCCTGGGACAGCTACGAGCAGTACTTC. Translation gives CASSPSWDSYEQYF.